This T cell receptor (beta chain) was retrieved from a study of blood T cells in healthy people across ages. Study observations and caveats: Strong correlation existed between TCR beta diversity and naive T cell percentage.

Extraction of total RNA produced a minimum of 5.5 micrograms from each sample. J gave up 1 base and V 4 bases, and 3 bases lay outside the gene matches. Germline V gene data show CDR1 as SGHRS and CDR2 as YFSETQ. The CDR3 runs 14 residues. Primers used in a second PCR of about 6 to 11 cycles were a sample-barcoded 5' primer and a J-beta primer mix. MiXCR, run by TCRdb on the 5' RACE reads, gives a single entry per CDR3 protein. The sample has 600,000 or so distinct CDR3 sequences; 25% to 35% are singletons. This clonotype has ten or more counts. Antigen: not known. Input material: blood. The chain joins TRBV5-1 to TRBJ1-2, with TRBD1 identical over 8 bases. This sequence was found in a woman over 75 in good health. This CDR3 is CASSPGQVNYGYTF. CDR3 nucleotide sequence: TGCGCCAGCAGCCCGGGACAGGTTAACTATGGCTACACCTTC.